Shown below are 26 T cell receptor beta chains from a single sample sequenced in a study of T-cell memory formation after mild COVID-19. TCRdb analysed the 5' RACE reads with MiXCR anew, one entry per CDR3 protein. This sample has 400,000 or so distinct CDR3 sequences, with 20% found just once. Sequencing input: PBMCs or a T cell subset sorted from them (not recorded which). Every receptor here comes from an adult woman who had mild COVID-19 (a few samples of this study predate the infection). Cell type and time point are not known.

The chain has TRBV4-1 and TRBJ1-5, with TRBD1 matching over 7 bases. The CDR3 has 15 amino acids. Trimming took 0 bases from V and 1 from J; bases not matched to a gene: 0. Germline CDR1 is MGHRA and CDR2 is YSYEKL. The CDR3 here is CASSQEGQSNQPQHF. CDR3 coding DNA: TGCGCCAGCAGCCAAGAGGGACAGAGCAATCAGCCCCAGCATTTT.

This clonotype has more than one count but fewer than ten. The rearrangement links TRBV6-5 to TRBJ1-1; the D gene is possibly TRBD1 (6 bases). The V end lost 6 bases, the J end lost 2 bases, and 19 bases lay between the germline ends. Germline values: CDR1 MNHEY, CDR2 SVGAGI. The CDR3 runs to 16 residues. CDR3 amino acids: CASSSGQIGLNTEAFF. As DNA, the CDR3 is TGTGCCAGCAGCTCGGGACAAATTGGTCTAAACACTGAAGCTTTCTTT.

J is TRBJ2-1 and V is TRBV2; no reliable D call. V shed 6 bases and J shed 0 bases, with 12 bases lying between them. Germline V gives CDR1 SNHLY, CDR2 FYNNEI. There are 15 residues in the CDR3. The CDR3 bases are TGTGCCAGCAGCAAATCCCGAGGCTCCTACAATGAGCAGTTCTTC. Protein: CASSKSRGSYNEQFF.

V and J are TRBV29-1 and TRBJ1-5; TRBD1 might be the D (5 bases). Trimming pared 4 bases from V and 6 bases from J, leaving 13 bases between. Germline CDR1 is SQVTM and CDR2 is ANQGSEA. The CDR3 runs to 13 residues. CDR3 region: CSVVESGGQPQHF. CDR3 nucleotides: TGCAGCGTTGTAGAGAGCGGGGGTCAGCCCCAGCATTTT.

The chain employs TRBV2 and TRBJ2-7; D uncertain. The CDR3 covers 13 residues. Germline CDR1 reads SNHLY; CDR2 reads FYNNEI. The V end lost 10 bases, the J end lost 3 bases, and 16 bases lay between the germline ends. This CDR3 reads CATNLDEFYEQYF. CDR3 DNA: TGTGCCACCAATCTGGACGAGTTCTACGAGCAGTACTTC.

This clonotype turned up a few times. The V and J genes are TRBV10-3 and TRBJ2-7, with 7 bases matching TRBD1. Germline V CDR1 and CDR2: ENHRY, SYGVKD. V shed 9 bases, J shed 3 bases, and the junction held 11 bases outside the gene matches. The CDR3 runs to 14 residues. The CDR3 region has the DNA TGTGCCATTTCGACAGGGTCAAGTGTCTACGAGCAGTACTTC. It yields the protein CAISTGSSVYEQYF.

The gene calls are TRBV18 and TRBJ2-4; D gene unclear. The CDR3 is made up of 14 amino acids. Germline V gene lookup returns CDR1 KGHSH and CDR2 LQKENI. V was trimmed by 6 bases and J by 2 bases, leaving 11 bases between them. CDR3 loop: CASSLSEPKNIQYF. The CDR3 DNA is TGTGCCAGCTCGCTGAGCGAACCCAAAAACATTCAGTACTTC. The whole variable domain, filled in from reference TRBV18 and TRBJ2-4, reads NAGVMQNPRHLVRRRGQEARLRCSPMKGHSHVYWYRQLPEEGLKFMVYLQKENIIDESGMPKERFSAEFPKEGPSILRIQQVVRGDSAAYFCASSLSEPKNIQYFGAGTRLSVL.

This rearrangement joins TRBV20-1 to TRBJ2-7, with D perhaps matching TRBD1 (7 bases). The germline CDR1 and CDR2 sequences are DFQATT and SNEGSKA (reference sequence). The V end was cut by 5 bases, the J end by 3 bases, with 14 bases between. There are 13 residues in the CDR3. Here the CDR3 reads CSARQGSGYEQYF. In nucleotides, the CDR3 is TGCAGTGCTCGACAGGGTAGCGGCTACGAGCAGTACTTC.

This clonotype showed up just a few times. The chain couples TRBV5-1 to TRBJ2-3; 9 bases agree with TRBD2. The V gene's germline CDR1 is SGHRS and CDR2 YFSETQ. The V and J ends lost 4 bases and 3 bases, in that order; junction bases with no gene match: 6. The CDR3 contains 15 residues. This CDR3 reads CASSDGLATTDTQYF. The CDR3 region has the DNA TGCGCCAGCAGCGACGGACTAGCGACGACAGATACGCAGTATTTT. Variable domain in full (rest from reference TRBV5-1 and TRBJ2-3): KAGVTQTPRYLIKTRGQQVTLSCSPISGHRSVSWYQQTPGQGLQFLFEYFSETQRNKGNFPGRFSGRQFSNSRSEMNVSTLELGDSALYLCASSDGLATTDTQYFGPGTRLTVL.

This clonotype was found a few times. CDR3 DNA sequence: TGTGCCACCAGCAGAGACAGGGCTGGGACTGAAGCTTTCTTT. This encodes CATSRDRAGTEAFF. The V and J genes are TRBV15 and TRBJ1-1, with TRBD1 as a possible D gene (5 bases). Germline CDR1 reads LNHNV; CDR2 reads YYDKDF (reference sequence). This CDR3 is built from 14 residues. Trimming removed 0 bases from V and 5 bases from J, with 10 bases in between.

Worth noting for this clonotype: This may be a read error: a much more frequent sequence differs by one nucleotide. The chain joins TRBV7-2 to TRBJ2-3; no firm D call. CDR1 is SGHTA, CDR2 FQGNSA, per germline. The CDR3 consists of 16 residues. V lost 2 bases and J lost 0, with 12 bases in between. CDR3 DNA sequence: TGTGCCAGCAGCTTACTTGGAGCTTTTAGCACAGATACGCAGTATTTT. Its translation: CASSLLGAFSTDTQYF.

A few counts support this clonotype. This chain links TRBV5-6 with TRBJ2-7, with 9 bases matching TRBD2. The CDR3 is 14 amino acids. V lost 4 bases to trimming and J lost 2 bases; unmatched junction nucleotides: 4. In germline, CDR1 is SGHDT, CDR2 YYEEEE. CDR3 DNA sequence: TGTGCCAGCAGCGACAGCGGGGGGCCCTACGAGCAGTACTTC. This translates into CASSDSGGPYEQYF.

This clonotype was seen more than once but under ten times. V is TRBV12-3 or TRBV12-4 and J is TRBJ2-3; D gene ambiguous. There are 14 residues in the CDR3. V gave up 8 bases and J gave up 4 bases, with 16 bases separating them. This CDR3 reads CASLRLSPPDTQYF. The CDR3 DNA reads as TGTGCCAGCCTGAGGCTATCACCCCCAGATACGCAGTATTTT.

This clonotype was found a few times. This chain links TRBV4-2 with TRBJ1-6, with TRBD1 matching over 8 bases. This CDR3 is 17 amino acids long. V shed 0 bases, J shed 8 bases, and the junction held 9 bases outside the gene matches. Germline V gene sequence: CDR1 LGHNA, CDR2 YNFKEQ. In DNA form, the CDR3 reads TGTGCCAGCAGCCAAGAACGTACTGCAGGGGGCTATTCACCCCTCCACTTT. Translated: CASSQERTAGGYSPLHF.

V is TRBV11-3 and J is TRBJ2-5; D remains ambiguous. Germline CDR1 SGHNT, CDR2 YENEEA. V lost 3 bases, J lost 5 bases, and 16 bases lay in between. This CDR3 has 15 residues. This CDR3 is CASSFRSNWGETQYF. CDR3 in DNA: TGTGCCAGCAGCTTTCGATCGAACTGGGGTGAGACCCAGTACTTC.

V is TRBV6-2 or TRBV6-3 and J is TRBJ2-5; 7 nucleotides agree with TRBD2. After removal of 6 bases from V and 0 bases from J, the junction contained 7 bases not matched to a gene. Germline V lookup: CDR1 MNHEY, CDR2 SVGEGT. The CDR3 contains 15 residues. CDR3 amino acids: CASSPSGTYQETQYF. The CDR3, as DNA: TGTGCCAGCAGCCCTAGCGGAACTTACCAAGAGACCCAGTACTTC.

The V and J genes are TRBV6-5 and TRBJ2-2; D is unresolved. The CDR3 is made up of 14 amino acids. CDR1 is MNHEY and CDR2 is SVGAGI in the germline V gene. The ends were cut back, 8 bases at V and 4 bases at J, with 14 bases in the middle. In DNA form, the CDR3 reads TGTGCCAGCTCCCCGTCCGACCCCACCGGGGAGCTGTTTTTT. The encoded protein is CASSPSDPTGELFF.

V gene TRBV12-3 or TRBV12-4 combines with J gene TRBJ2-1; weak D call: TRBD2 (6 bases). With 1 base removed from V and 7 bases from J, the gap between germline ends came to 17 bases. The length of the CDR3 is 16 residues. The CDR3: CASSLVSRLGGNEQFF. The CDR3 DNA sequence: TGTGCCAGCAGTTTAGTTTCGCGGCTAGGAGGGAATGAGCAGTTCTTC.

The chain couples TRBV7-2 to TRBJ2-7; D is perhaps TRBD2 (5 bases). Germline CDR1 reads SGHTA; CDR2 reads FQGNSA. Trimming removed 1 base at V and 5 bases at J, with 12 bases between. CDR3 length equals 14 residues. CDR3 region: CASSLEIRGHEQYF. The CDR3 DNA sequence: TGTGCCAGCAGCTTAGAGATCCGGGGTCACGAGCAGTACTTC.

This clonotype was counted only a few times. The chain couples TRBV5-1 to TRBJ2-1; 12 bases agree with TRBD2. This CDR3 comprises 19 residues. The germline gives CDR1 SGHRS, CDR2 YFSETQ. V lost 4 bases and J lost 2; bases outside the gene matches: 13. In DNA, the CDR3 is TGCGCCAGCAGCGTCCTTCTAGCGGGGGGGCTTGGAGCCTACAATGAGCAGTTCTTC. It yields the protein CASSVLLAGGLGAYNEQFF.

This clonotype was detected a few times. The V gene is TRBV12-3 or TRBV12-4, the J gene TRBJ2-7; 8 bases are shared with TRBD1. Trimming took 7 bases from V and 0 from J; bases not matched to a gene: 8. The length of the CDR3 is 15 residues. CDR3 protein: CASTMDRAGSYEQYF. CDR3 coding DNA: TGTGCCAGCACGATGGACAGGGCCGGCTCCTACGAGCAGTACTTC.

This clonotype was seen more than once but under ten times. The J gene is TRBJ2-3, the V gene TRBV24-1; D tentatively reads TRBD1 or TRBD2 (6 bases each). V shed 9 bases and J shed 1 base, with 13 bases lying between them. The CDR3 is made up of 14 amino acids. The germline CDR1 and CDR2 sequences are KGHDR and SFDVKD. This CDR3 is CATGGRGGTDTQYF. The CDR3 DNA sequence: TGTGCCACCGGGGGTAGGGGGGGCACAGATACGCAGTATTTT.

This clonotype has more than one count but fewer than ten. CDR3 loop: CASSEDRADTDTQYF. The CDR3 DNA is TGTGCCAGCAGTGAAGACAGGGCGGACACAGATACGCAGTATTTT. The genes are TRBV2 and TRBJ2-3; a possible D gene is TRBD1 (6 bases). CDR3 length equals 15 residues. Germline V gene data show CDR1 as SNHLY and CDR2 as FYNNEI. Trimming left V 1 base short and J 2 bases short, with 10 bases between.

The chain links TRBV2 to TRBJ2-7; D is ambiguous. This CDR3 is 13 amino acids long. CDR1 is SNHLY, CDR2 FYNNEI, per germline. The V end was cut by 3 bases, the J end by 4 bases, with 10 bases between. The CDR3 nucleotides read TGTGCCAGCAGTGAGTTTCTGGGTTACGAGCAGTACTTC. Its translation is CASSEFLGYEQYF.

With respect to this clonotype: This clone may be a read error of a much larger clone one base away. As DNA, the CDR3 is TGTGCCAGCAGTCCCACCGCAACTAAGCTGTTTTTT. This encodes CASSPTATKLFF. This chain links TRBV12-3 or TRBV12-4 with TRBJ1-4; D not resolved. V lost 5 bases to trimming and J lost 14 bases, with 15 bases between them. The CDR3 extends over 12 amino acids.

V and J are TRBV25-1 and TRBJ2-3; D is ambiguous. Germline values: CDR1 MGHDK, CDR2 SYGVNS. The CDR3 spans 16 residues. V gave up 4 bases and J gave up 2 bases, with 16 bases separating them. The CDR3 DNA sequence: TGTGCCAGCAGTGGCTCCCCAGTTGGGGTCACAGATACGCAGTATTTT. This translates into CASSGSPVGVTDTQYF.